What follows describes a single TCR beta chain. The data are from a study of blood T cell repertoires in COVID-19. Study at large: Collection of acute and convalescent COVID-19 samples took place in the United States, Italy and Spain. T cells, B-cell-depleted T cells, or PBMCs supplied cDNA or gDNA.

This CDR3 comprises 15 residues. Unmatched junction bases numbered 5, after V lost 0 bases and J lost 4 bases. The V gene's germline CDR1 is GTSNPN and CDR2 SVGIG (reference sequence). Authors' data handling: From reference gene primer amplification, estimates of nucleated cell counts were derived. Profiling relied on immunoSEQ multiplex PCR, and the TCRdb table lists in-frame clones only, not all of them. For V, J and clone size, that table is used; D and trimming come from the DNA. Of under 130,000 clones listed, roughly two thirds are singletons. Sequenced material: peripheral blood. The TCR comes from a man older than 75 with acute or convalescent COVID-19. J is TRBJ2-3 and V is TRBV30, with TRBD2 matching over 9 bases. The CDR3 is CAWSVGGREADTQYF. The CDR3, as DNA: TGTGCCTGGAGTGTTGGCGGGAGGGAGGCAGATACGCAGTATTTT.